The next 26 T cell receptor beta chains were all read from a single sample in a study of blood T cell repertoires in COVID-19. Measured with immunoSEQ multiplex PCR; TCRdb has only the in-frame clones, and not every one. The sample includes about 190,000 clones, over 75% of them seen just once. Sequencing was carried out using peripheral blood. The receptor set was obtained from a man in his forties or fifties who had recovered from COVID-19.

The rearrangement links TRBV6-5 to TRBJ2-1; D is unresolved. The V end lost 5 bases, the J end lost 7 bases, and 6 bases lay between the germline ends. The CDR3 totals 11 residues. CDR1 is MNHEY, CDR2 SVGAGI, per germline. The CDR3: CASSPRNEQFF. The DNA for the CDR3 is TGTGCCAGCAGTCCACGGAATGAGCAGTTCTTC.

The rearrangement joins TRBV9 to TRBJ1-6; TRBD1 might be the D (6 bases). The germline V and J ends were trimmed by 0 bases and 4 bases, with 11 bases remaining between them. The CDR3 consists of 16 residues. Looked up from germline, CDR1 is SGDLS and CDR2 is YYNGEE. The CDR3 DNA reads TGTGCCAGCAGCGTAGCTTCACAGGGTTATAATTCACCCCTCCACTTT. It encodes CASSVASQGYNSPLHF.

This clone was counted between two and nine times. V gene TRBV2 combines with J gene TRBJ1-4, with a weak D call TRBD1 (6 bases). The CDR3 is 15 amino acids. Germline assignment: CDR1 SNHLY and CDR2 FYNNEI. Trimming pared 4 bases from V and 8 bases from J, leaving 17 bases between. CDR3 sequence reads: CASSALRGRVEKLFF. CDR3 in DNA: TGTGCCAGCAGTGCCCTCAGGGGCAGGGTCGAAAAACTGTTTTTT.

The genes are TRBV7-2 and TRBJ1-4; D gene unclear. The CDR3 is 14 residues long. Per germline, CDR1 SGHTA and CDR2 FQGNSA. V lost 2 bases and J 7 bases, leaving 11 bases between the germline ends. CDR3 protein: CASSLRHSGEKLFF. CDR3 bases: TGTGCCAGCAGCTTAAGACACAGCGGTGAAAAACTGTTTTTT.

The CDR3 spells CASSAQGGLGAFF. CDR3 nucleotide sequence: TGTGCCAGCAGCGCTCAGGGAGGGCTCGGAGCTTTCTTT. The chain links TRBV5-5 to TRBJ1-1; a possible D gene is TRBD1 (5 bases). Trimming left V 4 bases short and J 10 bases short, with 17 bases between. Germline V gives CDR1 SGHKS, CDR2 YYEKEE (reference sequence). The CDR3 sequence is 13 residues long.

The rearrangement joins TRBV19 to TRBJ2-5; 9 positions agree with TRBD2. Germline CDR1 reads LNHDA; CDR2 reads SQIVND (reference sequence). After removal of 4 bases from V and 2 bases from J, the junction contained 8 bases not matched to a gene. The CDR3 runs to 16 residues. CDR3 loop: CASSTTSGGSQETQYF. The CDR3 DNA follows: TGTGCCAGTAGTACGACTAGCGGAGGATCTCAAGAGACCCAGTACTTC. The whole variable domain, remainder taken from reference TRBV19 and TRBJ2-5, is DGGITQSPKYLFRKEGQNVTLSCEQNLNHDAMYWYRQDPGQGLRLIYYSQIVNDFQKGDIAEGYSVSREKKESFPLTVTSAQKNPTAFYLCASSTTSGGSQETQYFGPGTRLLVL.

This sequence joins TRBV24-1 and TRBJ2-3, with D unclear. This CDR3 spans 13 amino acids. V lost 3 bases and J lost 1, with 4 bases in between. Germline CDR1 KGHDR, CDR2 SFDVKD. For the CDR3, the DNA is TGTGCCACCAGTGATCAGGGCACAGATACGCAGTATTTT. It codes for CATSDQGTDTQYF.

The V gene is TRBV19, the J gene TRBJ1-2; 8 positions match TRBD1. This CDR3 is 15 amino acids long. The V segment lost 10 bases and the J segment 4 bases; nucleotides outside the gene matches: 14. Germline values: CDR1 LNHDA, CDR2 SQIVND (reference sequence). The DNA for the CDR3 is TGTGCCAACCTCTCCGCGGGGACAGGACCCTATGGCTACACCTTC. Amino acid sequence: CANLSAGTGPYGYTF.

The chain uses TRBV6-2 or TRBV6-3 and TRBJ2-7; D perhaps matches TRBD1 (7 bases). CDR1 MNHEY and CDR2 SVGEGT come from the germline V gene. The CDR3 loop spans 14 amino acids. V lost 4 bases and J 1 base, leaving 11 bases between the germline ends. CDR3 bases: TGTGCCAGCAGTTGGGGGGACAGTTCCTACGAGCAGTACTTC. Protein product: CASSWGDSSYEQYF.

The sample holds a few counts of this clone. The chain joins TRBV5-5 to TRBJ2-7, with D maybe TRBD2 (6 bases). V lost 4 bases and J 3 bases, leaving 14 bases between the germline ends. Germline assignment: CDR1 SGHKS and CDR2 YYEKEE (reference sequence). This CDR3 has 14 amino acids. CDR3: CASSRLDDIYEQYF. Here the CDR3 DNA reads TGTGCCAGCAGCCGACTAGATGATATCTACGAGCAGTACTTC.

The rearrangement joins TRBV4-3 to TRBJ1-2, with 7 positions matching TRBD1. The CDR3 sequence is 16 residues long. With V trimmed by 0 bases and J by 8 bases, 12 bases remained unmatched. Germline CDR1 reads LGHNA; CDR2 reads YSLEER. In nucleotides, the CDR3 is TGCGCCAGCAGCCAAGACGGGACAGCCCAAGGGGGGGGCTACACCTTC. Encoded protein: CASSQDGTAQGGGYTF.

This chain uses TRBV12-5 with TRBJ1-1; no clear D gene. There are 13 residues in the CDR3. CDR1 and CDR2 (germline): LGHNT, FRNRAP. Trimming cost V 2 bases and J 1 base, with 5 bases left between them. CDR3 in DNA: TGTGCTAGTGGTTTGAGAGAGAACACTGAAGCTTTCTTT. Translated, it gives CASGLRENTEAFF.

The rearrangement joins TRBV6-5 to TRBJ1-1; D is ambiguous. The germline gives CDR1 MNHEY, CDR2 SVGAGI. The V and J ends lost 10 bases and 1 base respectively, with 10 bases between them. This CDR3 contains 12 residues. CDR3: CATSLRNTEAFF. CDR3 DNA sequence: TGTGCCACCTCCTTGCGGAACACTGAAGCTTTCTTT.

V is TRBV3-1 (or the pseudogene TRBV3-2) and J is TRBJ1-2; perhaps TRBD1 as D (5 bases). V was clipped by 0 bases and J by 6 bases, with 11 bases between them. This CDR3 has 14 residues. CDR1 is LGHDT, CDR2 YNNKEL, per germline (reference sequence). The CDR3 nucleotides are TGTGCCAGCAGCCAAGAGCCGGGGGTGGATGGCTACACCTTC. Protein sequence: CASSQEPGVDGYTF.

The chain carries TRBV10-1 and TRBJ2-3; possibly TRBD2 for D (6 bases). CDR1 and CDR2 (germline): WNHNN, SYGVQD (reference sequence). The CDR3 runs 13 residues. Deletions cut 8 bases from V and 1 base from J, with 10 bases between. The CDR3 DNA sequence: TGCGCCAGCCAATCTAGCGGCACAGATACGCAGTATTTT. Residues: CASQSSGTDTQYF.

Here the CDR3 reads CATSAAGALYEQYF. The CDR3 coding sequence is TGTGCCACCAGTGCAGCGGGAGCCCTGTACGAGCAGTACTTC. The chain links TRBV24-1 to TRBJ2-7, with 8 bases aligning to TRBD2. V lost 5 bases, J lost 4 bases, and 6 bases stayed unmatched. The germline V gene has CDR1 KGHDR and CDR2 SFDVKD. CDR3 length: 14 amino acids.

The DNA of the CDR3 is TGTGCCACCAGCAGAACAATAGCGGGAGGGTACAATGAGCAGTTCTTC. Protein product: CATSRTIAGGYNEQFF. The chain links TRBV15 to TRBJ2-1; 11 positions match TRBD2. The trim removed 2 bases at V and 4 bases at J, leaving 4 bases unmatched. The CDR3 sequence is 16 residues long. Germline lookup yields CDR1 LNHNV and CDR2 YYDKDF (reference sequence).

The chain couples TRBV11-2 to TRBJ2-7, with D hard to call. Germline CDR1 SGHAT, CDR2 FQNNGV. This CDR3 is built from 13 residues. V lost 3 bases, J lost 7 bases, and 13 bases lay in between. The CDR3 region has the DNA TGTGCCAGCAGCTTTATCAGCCGCGGAGAGCAGTACTTC. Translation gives CASSFISRGEQYF. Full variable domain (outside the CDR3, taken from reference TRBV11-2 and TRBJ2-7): EAGVAQSPRYKIIEKRQSVAFWCNPISGHATLYWYQQILGQGPKLLIQFQNNGVVDDSQLPKDRFSAERLKGVDSTLKIQPAKLEDSAVYLCASSFISRGEQYFGPGTRLTVT.

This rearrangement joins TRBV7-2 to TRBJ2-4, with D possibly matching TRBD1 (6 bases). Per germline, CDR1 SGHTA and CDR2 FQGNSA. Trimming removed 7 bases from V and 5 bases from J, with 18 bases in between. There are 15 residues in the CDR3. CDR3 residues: CASTPGVREQNIQYF. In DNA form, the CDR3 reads TGTGCCAGCACCCCAGGGGTGAGGGAGCAAAACATTCAGTACTTC. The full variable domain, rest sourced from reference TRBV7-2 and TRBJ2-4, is GAGVSQSPSNKVTEKGKDVELRCDPISGHTALYWYRQSLGQGLEFLIYFQGNSAPDKSGLPSDRFSAERTGGSVSTLTIQRTQQEDSAVYLCASTPGVREQNIQYFGAGTRLSVL.

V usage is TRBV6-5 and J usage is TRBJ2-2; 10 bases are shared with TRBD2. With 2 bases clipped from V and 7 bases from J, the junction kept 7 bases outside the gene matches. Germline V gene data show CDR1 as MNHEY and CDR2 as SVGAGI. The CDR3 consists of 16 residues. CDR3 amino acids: CASSYGVAGGGGELFF. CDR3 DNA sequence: TGTGCCAGCAGTTACGGGGTAGCGGGGGGCGGCGGGGAGCTGTTTTTT.

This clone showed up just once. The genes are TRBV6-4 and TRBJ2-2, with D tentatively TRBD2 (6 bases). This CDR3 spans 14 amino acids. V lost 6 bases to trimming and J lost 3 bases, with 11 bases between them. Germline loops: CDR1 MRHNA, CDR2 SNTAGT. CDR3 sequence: CASSETGDTGELFF. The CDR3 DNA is TGTGCCAGCAGCGAGACGGGGGACACCGGGGAGCTGTTTTTT.

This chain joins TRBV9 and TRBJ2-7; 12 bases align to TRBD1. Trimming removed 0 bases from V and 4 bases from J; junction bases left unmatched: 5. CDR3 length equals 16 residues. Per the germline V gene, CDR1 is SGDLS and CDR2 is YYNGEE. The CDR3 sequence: CASSVEPGQGAYEQYF. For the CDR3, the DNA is TGTGCCAGCAGCGTAGAACCGGGACAGGGGGCATACGAGCAGTACTTC.

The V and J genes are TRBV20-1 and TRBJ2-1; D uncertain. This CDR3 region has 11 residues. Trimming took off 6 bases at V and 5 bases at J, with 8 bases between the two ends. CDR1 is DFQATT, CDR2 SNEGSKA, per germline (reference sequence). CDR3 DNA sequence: TGCAGTGCGTTGAGTGACAATGAGCAGTTCTTC. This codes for CSALSDNEQFF.

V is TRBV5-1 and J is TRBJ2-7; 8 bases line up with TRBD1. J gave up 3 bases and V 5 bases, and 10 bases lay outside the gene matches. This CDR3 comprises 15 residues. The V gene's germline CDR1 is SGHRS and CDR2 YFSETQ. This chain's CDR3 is CASRVTQGVSYEQYF. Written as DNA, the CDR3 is TGCGCCAGCAGAGTTACACAGGGGGTAAGCTACGAGCAGTACTTC. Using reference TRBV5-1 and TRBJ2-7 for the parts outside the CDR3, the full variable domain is KAGVTQTPRYLIKTRGQQVTLSCSPISGHRSVSWYQQTPGQGLQFLFEYFSETQRNKGNFPGRFSGRQFSNSRSEMNVSTLELGDSALYLCASRVTQGVSYEQYFGPGTRLTVT.

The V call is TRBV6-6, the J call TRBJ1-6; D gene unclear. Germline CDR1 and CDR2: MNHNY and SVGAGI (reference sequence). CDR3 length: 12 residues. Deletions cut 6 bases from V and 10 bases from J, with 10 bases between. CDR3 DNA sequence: TGTGCCAGCAGACCCCAGGAATCACCCCTCCACTTT. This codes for CASRPQESPLHF.

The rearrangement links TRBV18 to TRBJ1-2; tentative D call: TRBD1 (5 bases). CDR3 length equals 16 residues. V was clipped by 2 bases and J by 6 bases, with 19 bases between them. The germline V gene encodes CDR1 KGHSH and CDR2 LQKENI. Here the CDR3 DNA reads TGTGCCAGCTCACCAAGTATTCGGGGGTCGTCGAATGGCTACACCTTC. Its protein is CASSPSIRGSSNGYTF. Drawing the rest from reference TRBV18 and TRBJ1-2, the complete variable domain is NAGVMQNPRHLVRRRGQEARLRCSPMKGHSHVYWYRQLPEEGLKFMVYLQKENIIDESGMPKERFSAEFPKEGPSILRIQQVVRGDSAAYFCASSPSIRGSSNGYTFGSGTRLTVV.